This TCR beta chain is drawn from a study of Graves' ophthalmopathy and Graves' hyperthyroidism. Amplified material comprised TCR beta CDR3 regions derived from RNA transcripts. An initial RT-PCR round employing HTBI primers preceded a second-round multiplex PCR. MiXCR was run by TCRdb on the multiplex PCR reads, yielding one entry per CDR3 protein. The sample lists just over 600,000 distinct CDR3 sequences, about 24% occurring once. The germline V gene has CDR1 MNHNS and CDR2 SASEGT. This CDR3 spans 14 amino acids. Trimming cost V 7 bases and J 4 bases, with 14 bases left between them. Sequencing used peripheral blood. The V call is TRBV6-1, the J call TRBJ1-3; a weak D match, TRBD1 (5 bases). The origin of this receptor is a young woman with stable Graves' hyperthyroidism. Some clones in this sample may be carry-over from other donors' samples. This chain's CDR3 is CASTRGPPGNTIYF. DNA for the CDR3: TGTGCCAGCACCCGGGGCCCTCCAGGAAACACCATATATTTT.